This TCR beta chain was obtained from a study of beta chain features in type 1 diabetes. Germline CDR1 SQVTM, CDR2 ANQGSEA. V trimming: 4 bases; J trimming: 1 base; junction bases outside the gene matches: 0. The CDR3 totals 13 residues. The study reverse transcribed the entire isolated RNA, so it sequenced expressed TCRB transcripts. Only in-frame clones appear in the TCRdb table, and some are missing; sequencing was by immunoSEQ multiplex PCR. This sample has roughly 400,000 clones, with about 16% found just once. This clone has only a few counts. The rearrangement uses TRBV29-1 and TRBJ2-3; TRBD1 agrees at 9 bases. This clonotype originated in a woman aged 18-35 years in good health. Specimen: naive CD4+ T cells from blood. The CDR3 spells CSVGTGGTDTQYF. CDR3 in DNA: TGCAGCGTTGGGACAGGGGGCACAGATACGCAGTATTTT.